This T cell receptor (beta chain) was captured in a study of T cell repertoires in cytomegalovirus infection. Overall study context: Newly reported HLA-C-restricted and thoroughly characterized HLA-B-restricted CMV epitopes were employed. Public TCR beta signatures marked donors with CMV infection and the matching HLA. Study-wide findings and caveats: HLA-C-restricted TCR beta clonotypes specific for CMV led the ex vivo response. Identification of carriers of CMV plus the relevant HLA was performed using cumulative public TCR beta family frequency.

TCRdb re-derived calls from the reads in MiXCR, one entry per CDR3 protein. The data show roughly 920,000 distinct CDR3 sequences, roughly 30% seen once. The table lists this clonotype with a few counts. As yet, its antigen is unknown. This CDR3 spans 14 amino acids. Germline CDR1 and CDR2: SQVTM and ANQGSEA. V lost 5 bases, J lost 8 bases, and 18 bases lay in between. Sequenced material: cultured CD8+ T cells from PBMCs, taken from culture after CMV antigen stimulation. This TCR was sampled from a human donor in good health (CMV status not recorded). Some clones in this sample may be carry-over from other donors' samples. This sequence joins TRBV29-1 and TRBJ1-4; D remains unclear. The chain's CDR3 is CSVQSGLEDEKLFF. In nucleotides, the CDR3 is TGCAGCGTTCAGTCCGGGCTGGAGGACGAAAAACTGTTTTTT.